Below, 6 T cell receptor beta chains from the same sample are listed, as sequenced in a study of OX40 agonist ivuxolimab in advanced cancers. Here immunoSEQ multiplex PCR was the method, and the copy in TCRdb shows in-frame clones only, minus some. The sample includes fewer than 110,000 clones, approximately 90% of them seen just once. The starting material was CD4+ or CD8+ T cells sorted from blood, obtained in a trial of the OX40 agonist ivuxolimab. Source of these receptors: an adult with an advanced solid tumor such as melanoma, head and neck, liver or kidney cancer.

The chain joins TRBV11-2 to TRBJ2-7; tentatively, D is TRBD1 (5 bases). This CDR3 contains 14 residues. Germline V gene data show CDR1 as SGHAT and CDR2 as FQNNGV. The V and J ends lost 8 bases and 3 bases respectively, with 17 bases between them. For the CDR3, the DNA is TGTGCCAGCGGAAGACAGAGTGGGGACTACGAGCAGTACTTC. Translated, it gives CASGRQSGDYEQYF.

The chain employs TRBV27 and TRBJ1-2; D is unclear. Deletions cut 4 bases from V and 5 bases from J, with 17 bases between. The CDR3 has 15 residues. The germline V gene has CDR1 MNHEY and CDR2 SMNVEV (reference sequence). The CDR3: CASSSPSIPPYGYTF. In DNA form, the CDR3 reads TGTGCCAGCAGTTCCCCGTCCATCCCTCCTTATGGCTACACCTTC.

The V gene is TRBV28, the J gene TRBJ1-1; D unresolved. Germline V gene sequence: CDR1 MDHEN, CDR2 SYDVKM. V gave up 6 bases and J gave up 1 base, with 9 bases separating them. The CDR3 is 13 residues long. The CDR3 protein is CASRRRTNTEAFF. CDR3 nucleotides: TGTGCCAGCAGACGACGGACGAACACTGAAGCTTTCTTT.

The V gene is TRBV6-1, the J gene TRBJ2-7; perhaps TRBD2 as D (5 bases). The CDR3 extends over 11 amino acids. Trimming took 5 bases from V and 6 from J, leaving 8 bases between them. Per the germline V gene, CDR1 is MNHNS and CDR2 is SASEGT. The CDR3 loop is CASSRGLEQYF. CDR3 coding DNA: TGTGCCAGCAGTCGGGGTCTCGAGCAGTACTTC.

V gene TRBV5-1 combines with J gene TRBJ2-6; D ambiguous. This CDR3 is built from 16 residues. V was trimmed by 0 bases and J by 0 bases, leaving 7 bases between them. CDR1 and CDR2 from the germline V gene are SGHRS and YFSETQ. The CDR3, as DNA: TGCGCCAGCAGCTTGGGGCACGACTCTGGGGCCAACGTCCTGACTTTC. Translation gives CASSLGHDSGANVLTF.

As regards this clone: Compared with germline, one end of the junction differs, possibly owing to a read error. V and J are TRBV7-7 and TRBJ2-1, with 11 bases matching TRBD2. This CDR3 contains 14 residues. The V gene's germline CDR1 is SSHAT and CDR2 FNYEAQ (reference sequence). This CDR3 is CASSLAGGPNEQFF. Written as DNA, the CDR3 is TGTGCTAGCAGCTTAGCGGGAGGGCCCAATGAGCAGTTCTTC.